The 21 T cell receptor beta chains below were found in one sample sequenced in a study of cytomegalovirus exposure and HLA in healthy donors. The PCR ran on 60 Vbeta and 13 Jbeta primers. Method: immunoSEQ multiplex PCR; TCRdb's copy keeps in-frame clones and lacks some. Of around 110,000 clones listed, about 70% were seen once; the top ten hold 2.5% to 3.5%. Sequencing input: PBMCs. The receptors shown here come from a female donor in good health and CMV-seronegative.

This clone was seen only a few times. This sequence joins TRBV5-4 and TRBJ1-3; TRBD1 matches at 11 bases. CDR1 and CDR2 (germline): SGHNT, YYREEE (reference sequence). The CDR3 consists of 15 residues. V gave up 2 bases and J gave up 9 bases; unmatched junction bases: 7. The CDR3 DNA sequence: TGTGCCAGCAGCTTTTCCCGGGACAGGGGGAGCACCATATATTTT. It specifies CASSFSRDRGSTIYF.

There are a few counts of this clone. The chain couples TRBV12-5 to TRBJ2-2, with 11 bases identical to TRBD2. The CDR3 sequence is 16 residues long. Germline V gene data show CDR1 as LGHNT and CDR2 as FRNRAP. V lost 0 bases, J lost 6 bases, and 3 bases stayed unmatched. The CDR3 region has the DNA TGTGCTAGTGGTTTGGTAACTAGCGGGAGCTCCGGGGAGCTGTTTTTT. The encoded protein is CASGLVTSGSSGELFF.

The V call is TRBV5-1, the J call TRBJ2-5; D gene ambiguous. The CDR3 extends over 16 amino acids. Germline CDR1 reads SGHRS; CDR2 reads YFSETQ. V lost 4 bases and J 4 bases, leaving 20 bases between the germline ends. DNA of the CDR3: TGCGCCAGCAGCCTCCCGCTCTGGAGTCCAATAGAGACCCAGTACTTC. Its protein is CASSLPLWSPIETQYF.

The V and J genes are TRBV11-2 and TRBJ1-3, with D possibly matching TRBD1 (6 bases). Trimming took off 5 bases at V and 2 bases at J, with 16 bases between the two ends. Germline assignment: CDR1 SGHAT and CDR2 FQNNGV. The CDR3 loop spans 16 amino acids. The CDR3 loop is CASSPPGQSPGNTIYF. For the CDR3, the DNA is TGTGCCAGCAGCCCTCCGGGACAATCGCCTGGAAACACCATATATTTT.

The chain links TRBV4-2 to TRBJ2-7; D is unresolved. The CDR3 is made up of 17 amino acids. Per germline, CDR1 LGHNA and CDR2 YNFKEQ. Trimming removed 0 bases at V and 2 bases at J, with 17 bases between. This CDR3 is CASSQDLGTTFPYEQYF. DNA of the CDR3: TGTGCCAGCAGCCAAGATTTGGGCACGACCTTCCCCTACGAGCAGTACTTC.

This clone has a handful of counts. This chain links TRBV11-2 with TRBJ2-7, with 8 bases identical to TRBD1. The CDR3 extends over 15 amino acids. The V gene's germline CDR1 is SGHAT and CDR2 FQNNGV. V was clipped by 5 bases and J by 4 bases; unmatched bases: 10. CDR3 DNA: TGTGCCAGCAGCCCCGGTGCAGGGGGCGGGTACGAGCAGTACTTC. The encoded protein is CASSPGAGGGYEQYF.

This clone was detected once. Possible read error: a much larger clone is one base away. This chain connects TRBV5-4 to TRBJ2-1; 7 bases fit TRBD2. The CDR3 has 12 residues. The ends lost 0 bases at V and 9 bases at J; junction bases unmatched: 0. Looked up from germline, CDR1 is SGHNT and CDR2 is YYREEE (reference sequence). The CDR3 coding sequence is TGTGCCAGCAGCTTGGGGGGGGGTGAGCAGTTCTTC. Amino acids: CASSLGGGEQFF. Full variable domain (rest looked up from reference TRBV5-4 and TRBJ2-1): ETGVTQSPTHLIKTRGQQVTLRCSSQSGHNTVSWYQQALGQGPQFIFQYYREEENGRGNFPPRFSGLQFPNYSSELNVNALELDDSALYLCASSLGGGEQFFGPGTRLTVL.

This clone showed up just a few times. The rearrangement joins TRBV5-1 to TRBJ2-1; tentative D call: TRBD2 (6 bases). With 4 bases removed from V and 0 bases from J, the gap between germline ends came to 14 bases. Germline V CDR1 and CDR2: SGHRS, YFSETQ. The CDR3 has 16 residues. The CDR3 sequence is CASSPGLLSSYNEQFF. In DNA, the CDR3 is TGCGCCAGCAGCCCGGGACTGTTGAGCTCCTACAATGAGCAGTTCTTC.

The rearrangement joins TRBV30 to TRBJ2-1; TRBD2 agrees at 11 bases. The CDR3 loop spans 15 amino acids. Trimming at V came to 0 bases and at J to 3 bases, leaving 1 base not matched to a gene. Germline lookup yields CDR1 GTSNPN and CDR2 SVGIG (reference sequence). The CDR3 region has the DNA TGTGCCTGGAGTGTGGGGACTAGCGGCTACAATGAGCAGTTCTTC. Protein: CAWSVGTSGYNEQFF. Variable domain in full (rest from reference TRBV30 and TRBJ2-1): SQTIHQWPATLVQPVGSPLSLECTVEGTSNPNLYWYRQAAGRGLQLLFYSVGIGQISSEVPQNLSASRPQDRQFILSSKKLLLSDSGFYLCAWSVGTSGYNEQFFGPGTRLTVL.

The V call is TRBV5-4, the J call TRBJ2-5; 7 bases agree with TRBD2. Germline loops: CDR1 SGHNT, CDR2 YYREEE (reference sequence). Unmatched junction bases numbered 8, after V lost 0 bases and J lost 0 bases. The length of the CDR3 is 17 residues. The CDR3 spells CASSLAASGRYQETQYF. The CDR3, as DNA: TGTGCCAGCAGCTTGGCGGCTAGCGGTCGGTACCAAGAGACCCAGTACTTC.

This clone was seen a few times. This chain connects TRBV19 to TRBJ1-1; TRBD1 agrees at 9 bases. CDR3 size: 15 residues. The J segment lost 10 bases and the V segment lost 4 bases, leaving 13 bases of the junction unmatched. Germline CDR1 reads LNHDA; CDR2 reads SQIVND (reference sequence). CDR3 in amino acids: CASSTGTGLARAAFF. The CDR3 nucleotides read TGTGCCAGTAGTACCGGGACAGGGTTGGCGAGGGCAGCTTTCTTT.

The rearrangement links TRBV5-1 to TRBJ2-7, with TRBD1 matching over 7 bases. V dropped 5 bases and J dropped 5; count of bases not matched to a gene: 10. This CDR3 contains 14 residues. CDR1 and CDR2 from the germline V gene are SGHRS and YFSETQ. The CDR3 region has the DNA TGCGCCAGCAGGGCGATACAGGGGCGCGACGAGCAGTACTTC. Its translation is CASRAIQGRDEQYF.

V and J are TRBV5-4 and TRBJ2-2, with TRBD1 matching 9 bases. There are 15 residues in the CDR3. The V and J ends lost 4 bases and 3 bases, in that order; junction bases with no gene match: 4. The germline gives CDR1 SGHNT, CDR2 YYREEE (reference sequence). Written as DNA, the CDR3 is TGTGCCAGCAGCCCAAGACAGGGGGACACCGGGGAGCTGTTTTTT. It codes for CASSPRQGDTGELFF.

The gene calls are TRBV7-9 and TRBJ2-6; D is undetermined. Germline CDR1 is SEHNR and CDR2 is FQNEAQ (reference sequence). Trimming shortened V by 5 bases and J by 2 bases, and 7 bases separated the two germline ends. The CDR3 loop spans 14 amino acids. CDR3 nucleotide sequence: TGTGCCAGCAGCGGGCCGGCTGGGGCCAACGTCCTGACTTTC. Amino acid sequence: CASSGPAGANVLTF.

The chain recombines TRBV6-5 with TRBJ2-5, with D perhaps matching TRBD2 (5 bases). CDR1 and CDR2 from the germline V gene are MNHEY and SVGAGI. The length of the CDR3 is 15 residues. The V end was cut by 10 bases, the J end by 2 bases, with 20 bases between. CDR3: CATSRASGVQETQYF. The CDR3 nucleotides are TGTGCCACCTCCCGGGCGAGCGGAGTACAAGAGACCCAGTACTTC.

The chain couples TRBV28 to TRBJ2-1, with unresolved D. CDR1 is MDHEN, CDR2 SYDVKM, per germline. There are 16 residues in the CDR3. Trimming pared 4 bases from V and 0 bases from J, leaving 13 bases between. The CDR3 reads CASSSIRSGSYNEQFF. The CDR3, as DNA: TGTGCCAGCAGTTCAATCCGCTCGGGCTCCTACAATGAGCAGTTCTTC. Drawing the rest from reference TRBV28 and TRBJ2-1, the complete variable domain is DVKVTQSSRYLVKRTGEKVFLECVQDMDHENMFWYRQDPGLGLRLIYFSYDVKMKEKGDIPEGYSVSREKKERFSLILESASTNQTSMYLCASSSIRSGSYNEQFFGPGTRLTVL.

The rearrangement joins TRBV6-1 to TRBJ1-4, with D possibly matching TRBD1 (6 bases). This CDR3 contains 15 residues. Trimming cost V 7 bases and J 7 bases, with 19 bases left between them. Germline values: CDR1 MNHNS, CDR2 SASEGT. Here the CDR3 reads CASTDGGASGEKLFF. For the CDR3, the DNA is TGTGCCAGCACCGATGGGGGGGCGAGTGGTGAAAAACTGTTTTTT.

The chain joins TRBV7-8 to TRBJ2-5; TRBD2 might be the D (6 bases). This CDR3 is 15 amino acids long. Trimming cost V 1 base and J 2 bases, with 11 bases left between them. The germline gives CDR1 SGHVS, CDR2 FQNEAQ. This chain's CDR3 is CASSLGVSGQETQYF. CDR3 bases: TGTGCCAGCAGCTTAGGGGTTAGCGGACAAGAGACCCAGTACTTC.

This clone has more than one count but fewer than ten. The V gene is TRBV7-2, the J gene TRBJ2-5, with 9 bases fitting TRBD2. V was clipped by 5 bases and J by 5 bases; unmatched bases: 9. The CDR3 length is 15 residues. CDR1 and CDR2 from the germline V gene are SGHTA and FQGNSA. The CDR3 region is CASSASSGRFETQYF. The CDR3 DNA reads as TGTGCCAGCAGCGCCTCCAGCGGGAGGTTTGAGACCCAGTACTTC.

This clone was detected once. The V call is TRBV9, the J call TRBJ1-2; a weak D match, TRBD1 (6 bases). The germline V gene encodes CDR1 SGDLS and CDR2 YYNGEE. This CDR3 has 14 residues. The V and J ends lost 4 bases and 4 bases respectively, with 14 bases between them. This chain's CDR3 is CASSPSPRGYGYTF. CDR3 DNA sequence: TGTGCCAGCAGCCCCAGTCCCAGGGGCTATGGCTACACCTTC.

In its sample, this clone was seen once. The chain links TRBV7-2 to TRBJ2-5; tentatively, D is TRBD1 (5 bases). The J call is doubtful: the DNA matches TRBJ2-7 better. The length of the CDR3 is 14 residues. Germline CDR1 and CDR2: SGHTA and FQGNSA. The CDR3 DNA reads as TGTGCCAGCAGCTTTCAGGGCTCAGCCTACGAGCAGTACTTC. This gives the protein CASSFQGSAYEQYF.